Listed below are T cell receptor beta chains from one sample, sequenced in a study of shared clonotypes between healthy human individuals. Libraries were prepared by immunoSEQ multiplex PCR; TCRdb keeps only in-frame clonotypes and omits some of them. The sample has hundreds of thousands of clones; approximately 97% are singletons. Sequencing input: memory CD8+ T cells sorted from blood. All receptors come from a man aged 25-45 years in good health. Both conserved end residues are part of each CDR3. Fields, in order: clone size, J gene, D gene, V gene, CDR3 DNA, CDR3 protein. A D gene is named only where the DNA matches it firmly. Size is omitted from some rows. Given values are once, few, many or a class for expanded clones.

-,TRBJ2-2,-,TRBV10-2,TGCGCCAGCAGTGAGCGGGAGACCGGGGAGCTGTTTTTT,CASSERETGELFF
-,TRBJ2-1,TRBD1,TRBV29-1,TGCAGCGTTGAGGGACAGGGCCACTCGTACAATGAGCAGTTCTTC,CSVEGQGHSYNEQFF
-,TRBJ1-3,-,TRBV5-8,TGTGCCAGCAGCGTGCGACAGACCCCTGGAAACACCATATATTTT,CASSVRQTPGNTIYF
-,TRBJ1-5,-,TRBV6-5,TGTGCCAGCAGCTGGCGGGAAAATCAGCCCCAGCATTTT,CASSWRENQPQHF
-,TRBJ1-2,-,TRBV10-1,TGCGCCAGCAGGCCGGACGGGGCCTATGGCTACACCTTC,CASRPDGAYGYTF
-,TRBJ2-3,TRBD1,TRBV29-1,TGCAGCGTAACCGGGACAGGGCCCTCAGGTACGCAGTATTTT,CSVTGTGPSGTQYF
-,TRBJ2-7,TRBD2,TRBV4-1,TGCGCCAGCAGGGACCCCCTCCTAGCGGGAGCCTCCTCCGAGCAGTACTTC,CASRDPLLAGASSEQYF
once,TRBJ2-1,-,TRBV15,TGTGCCACCAGCAGAGATCGGGCTAGTATCTCTGAGCAGTTCTTC,CATSRDRASISEQFF
-,TRBJ2-2,-,TRBV10-2,TGCGCCAGCAGTGAATGGGGGGAAACCGGGGAGCTGTTTTTT,CASSEWGETGELFF
-,TRBJ1-3,-,TRBV28,TGTGCCAGCAGTTTTGAACCCCGTGGAAACACCATATATTTT,CASSFEPRGNTIYF
-,TRBJ2-2,TRBD2,TRBV4-1,TGCGCCAGCAGCCTCGGACTAGCGCTGAACACCGGGGAGCTGTTTTTT,CASSLGLALNTGELFF
-,TRBJ2-5,-,TRBV2,TGTGCCAGCAGTGTGGGGGAGACCCAGTACTTC,CASSVGETQYF
-,TRBJ1-1,-,TRBV2,TGTGCCAGCAATTCGGGGATGACTGAAGCTTTCTTT,CASNSGMTEAFF
-,TRBJ1-2,-,TRBV29-1,TGCAGCGTTGATAAAAAGCAGGGTTCCGGCTACACCTTC,CSVDKKQGSGYTF
-,TRBJ2-3,-,TRBV25-1,TGTGCCAGCAGTGACAGGGATACGCAGTATTTT,CASSDRDTQYF
-,TRBJ1-1,TRBD1,TRBV5-4,TGTGCCAGCACCAGGGACAGGGCCACTGAAGCTTTCTTT,CASTRDRATEAFF
-,TRBJ2-2,TRBD2,TRBV5-1,TGCGCCAGTACGACTAGCGGGGCCAACACCGGGGAGCTGTTTTTT,CASTTSGANTGELFF
-,TRBJ2-5,TRBD1,TRBV28,TGTGCCAGCAGTTTACAGGGGGCTGAGACCCAGTACTTC,CASSLQGAETQYF
-,TRBJ1-3,TRBD1,TRBV2,TGTGCCAGCAGACTTGGACAGGGGACTGGAAACACCATATATTTT,CASRLGQGTGNTIYF
-,TRBJ2-2,TRBD2,TRBV5-1,TGCGCCAGCAGCGGCGGAGGGACTAGCCGAACGAACACCGGGGAGCTGTTTTTT,CASSGGGTSRTNTGELFF
-,TRBJ2-2,-,TRBV7-8,TGTGCCAGCAGCTTAGGGGGTCGGACGAACACCGGGGAGCTGTTTTTT,CASSLGGRTNTGELFF
-,TRBJ1-5,TRBD1,TRBV10-3,TGTGCCATCAGTCGGGACAGGGGCCCCAATCAGCCCCAGCATTTT,CAISRDRGPNQPQHF
-,TRBJ2-1,-,TRBV11-1,TGTGCCAGCAGCTTAAGCGGAAGCTCCTACAATGAGCAGTTCTTC,CASSLSGSSYNEQFF